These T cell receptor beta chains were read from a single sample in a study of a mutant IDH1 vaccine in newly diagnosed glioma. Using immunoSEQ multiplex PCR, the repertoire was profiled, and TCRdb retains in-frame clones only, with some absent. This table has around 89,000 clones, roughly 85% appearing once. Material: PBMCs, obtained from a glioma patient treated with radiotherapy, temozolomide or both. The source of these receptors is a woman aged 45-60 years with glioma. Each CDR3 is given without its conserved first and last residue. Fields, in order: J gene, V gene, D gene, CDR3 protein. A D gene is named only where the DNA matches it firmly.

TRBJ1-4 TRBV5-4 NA ASSPTGLGEKLF
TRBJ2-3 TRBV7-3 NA ASSLLGAGDTQY
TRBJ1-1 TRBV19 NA ASSIPGGERAF
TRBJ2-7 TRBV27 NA ASSLSPTSYEQY
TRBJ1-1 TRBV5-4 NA ASSLDSLRNTEAF
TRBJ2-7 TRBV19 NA ASLGSSYEQY
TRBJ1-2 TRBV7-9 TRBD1 ASSLGGQGVYT
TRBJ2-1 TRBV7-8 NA ASSLERGEQF
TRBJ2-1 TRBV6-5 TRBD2 ASSTGGGYNEQF
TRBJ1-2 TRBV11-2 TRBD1 ASRPTGTYGYT
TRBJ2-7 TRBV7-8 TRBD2 ASSLYSGGPYEQY
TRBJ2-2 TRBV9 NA ASSDHTSTPGELF
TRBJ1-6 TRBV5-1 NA ASSLVVSNSPLH
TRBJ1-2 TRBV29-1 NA SAGGGNYGYT
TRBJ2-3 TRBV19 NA ASRPSTTPDTQY
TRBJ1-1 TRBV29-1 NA SYWEGTEAF